This T cell receptor beta chain originates from a study of T cell responses to AZD1222 COVID-19 vaccine. Study-wide results and caveats: In a largely white British group with more females than males, clonal diversity was possibly underestimated. Repertoire sampling occurred only after the peak T cell response.

Only in-frame clones appear in the TCRdb table, and some are missing; sequencing was by immunoSEQ multiplex PCR. The top ten clones hold approximately 3.5% of a sample with 100,000 to 120,000 clones, about 90% of them seen once. Worth noting for this clone: Its antigen is unidentified.

Germline V CDR1 and CDR2: MNHEY, SMNVEV (reference sequence). The V end lost 3 bases, the J end lost 5 bases, and 13 bases lay between the germline ends. The CDR3 consists of 14 residues. The receptor's source is an adult in good health. The sample here was peripheral blood, taken on day 0 of AZD1222 vaccination. The J gene is TRBJ2-5, the V gene TRBV27; tentative D call: TRBD2 (7 bases). Here the CDR3 DNA reads TGTGCCAGCAGTTTGGGGGGGCCCCGGGAGACCCAGTACTTC. Translated, it gives CASSLGGPRETQYF.